Sequencing of this TCR beta chain was carried out in a study of blood T cell repertoires in COVID-19. Across the whole study: Samples representing acute and convalescent COVID-19 were sourced from the United States, Italy and Spain. PBMCs, B-cell-depleted T cells, or T cells were the source of the cDNA or gDNA that made up the material.

Cohort allocation depended upon clinical history that participants reported. Per the authors' pipeline: Reference gene primer amplification in the assay estimated nucleated cell counts. Sequencing used immunoSEQ multiplex PCR; TCRdb keeps in-frame clones, though not all of them. V and J calls and clone size are given by that table; D and trimming were obtained from the DNA. The profile shows some 300,000 clones, around 90% of them singletons. Germline loops: CDR1 SNHLY, CDR2 FYNNEI. This CDR3 is 14 amino acids long. V lost 7 bases to trimming and J lost 4 bases; unmatched junction nucleotides: 6. The sample comprised PBMCs or T cells enriched from blood (not recorded which). This sequence originates from a woman in her thirties or forties who had recovered from COVID-19. The chain has TRBV2 and TRBJ2-5, with 10 bases matching TRBD2. The CDR3 nucleotides read TGTGCCAGCATCCAACTAGCGGGAATAGAGACCCAGTACTTC. This gives the protein CASIQLAGIETQYF.